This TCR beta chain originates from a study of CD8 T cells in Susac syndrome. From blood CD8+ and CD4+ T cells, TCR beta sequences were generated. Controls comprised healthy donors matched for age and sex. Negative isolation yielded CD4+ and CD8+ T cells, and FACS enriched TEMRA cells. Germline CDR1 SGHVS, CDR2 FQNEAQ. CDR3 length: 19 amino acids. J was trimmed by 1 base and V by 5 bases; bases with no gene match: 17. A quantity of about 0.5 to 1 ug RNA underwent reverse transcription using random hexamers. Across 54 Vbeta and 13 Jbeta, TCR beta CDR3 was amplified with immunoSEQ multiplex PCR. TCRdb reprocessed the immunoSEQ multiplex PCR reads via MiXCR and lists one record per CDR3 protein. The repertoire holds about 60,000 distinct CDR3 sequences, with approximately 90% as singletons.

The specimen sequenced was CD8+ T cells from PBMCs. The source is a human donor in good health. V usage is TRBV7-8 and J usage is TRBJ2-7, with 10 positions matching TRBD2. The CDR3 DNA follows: TGTGCCAGCAGCCATCCTTCTAGCGGGGGACTCCCCGCTTCCTACGAGCAGTACTTC. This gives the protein CASSHPSSGGLPASYEQYF.